Following are 27 T cell receptor beta chains from one sample sequenced in a study of T cells after yellow fever vaccination (dated by TCRdb to between 2017 and 2020). The library was built by means of 5' RACE. TCRdb records Illumina NovaSeq 6000 as the sequencer. TCRdb redid the processing of the public reads, applying fastp at Q25 and MiXCR, and retained in-frame beta chains. Each CDR3 protein gets just one entry, which takes the most common genes and DNA from the rows behind it. The sample records a few hundred thousand distinct CDR3 sequences, 3.2% of which are singletons. In total, the top ten clones hold less than 3.5% of the sample. This specimen's treatment or condition label, interpreted: live attenuated yellow fever vaccine strain. This material consisted of CD4+ T cells sorted from PBMCs, taken 10 days after the yellow fever booster vaccination. All receptors come from a man younger than 35 who received the YFV17D yellow fever vaccine.

In its sample, this clonotype was seen many times. The genes are TRBV12-3 or TRBV12-4 and TRBJ2-5; D is possibly TRBD1 (6 bases). This CDR3 comprises 14 residues. Between the trimmed V and J ends, which lost 4 bases and 4 bases, there was a span of 13 bases. For the CDR3, the DNA is TGTGCCAGCAGTTATCACAGGGTGTCAGAGACCCAGTACTTC. Its translation: CASSYHRVSETQYF.

The chain recombines TRBV7-9 with TRBJ2-5; D is possibly TRBD2 (6 bases). CDR1 and CDR2 (germline): SEHNR, FQNEAQ (reference sequence). The germline V and J ends were trimmed by 5 bases and 6 bases, with 16 bases remaining between them. The CDR3 is made up of 14 amino acids. The CDR3 here is CASSPGLGGKTQYF. The CDR3, as DNA: TGTGCCAGCAGCCCTGGACTGGGAGGAAAGACCCAGTACTTC.

This chain uses TRBV5-1 with TRBJ2-1; D is undetermined. Germline V lookup: CDR1 SGHRS, CDR2 YFSETQ. This CDR3 spans 12 amino acids. Trimming shortened V by 0 bases and J by 7 bases, and 5 bases separated the two germline ends. In DNA form, the CDR3 reads TGCGCCAGCAGCTTGGCGTTAAATGAGCAGTTCTTC. As protein: CASSLALNEQFF.

The chain uses TRBV23-1 and TRBJ2-7; the match to TRBD1 covers 8 bases. TRBV23-1 is noted as an ORF with a role that remains uncertain. This CDR3 is built from 19 residues. V shed 7 bases and J 8 bases; nucleotides not matched to a gene: 28. The CDR3, as DNA: TGCGCCAGCACCCCGAGGTGTGGACAGGGTAGATACGGGTTAGGAAAGCAGTACGTC. It encodes CASTPRCGQGRYGLGKQYV.

This clonotype was picked up many times. V usage is TRBV7-2 and J usage is TRBJ1-5, with D possibly TRBD1 on 5 matching bases. The CDR3 sequence is 14 residues long. Germline CDR1 SGHTA, CDR2 FQGNSA. The ends were cut back, 2 bases at V and 5 bases at J, with 10 bases in the middle. The CDR3 nucleotides are TGTGCCAGCAGCTTATACGGGGCGGATCAGCCCCAGCATTTT. This sequence encodes CASSLYGADQPQHF.

The V call is TRBV7-3, the J call TRBJ2-3, with D uncertain. This CDR3 has 12 residues. Trimming took off 3 bases at V and 8 bases at J, with 9 bases between the two ends. The germline V gene has CDR1 SGHTA and CDR2 FQGTGA. The CDR3 is CASSLTPVTQYF. CDR3 bases: TGTGCCAGCAGCTTGACCCCGGTTACGCAGTATTTT.

This clonotype has ten or more counts. This sequence joins TRBV7-2 and TRBJ2-3; TRBD2 matches at 11 bases. Germline V gene sequence: CDR1 SGHTA, CDR2 FQGNSA. The ends lost 1 base at V and 0 bases at J; junction bases unmatched: 3. The CDR3 extends over 17 amino acids. The DNA for the CDR3 is TGTGCCAGCAGCTTAGTTGGGACTAGCGGTAGCACAGATACGCAGTATTTT. Translated, it gives CASSLVGTSGSTDTQYF.

This clonotype was picked up many times. The chain is built from TRBV7-9 and TRBJ1-3; D is undetermined. The CDR3 is 14 amino acids. Germline loops: CDR1 SEHNR, CDR2 FQNEAQ (reference sequence). V lost 4 bases and J lost 0, with 7 bases in between. The CDR3 DNA is TGTGCCAGCAGCTGGAGGGCCTCTGGAAACACCATATATTTT. Its translation is CASSWRASGNTIYF.

This clonotype was detected many times. Written as DNA, the CDR3 is TGTGCCAGCAGCTTAAAGTGGACCGTCAACTATGGCTACACCTTC. Translation gives CASSLKWTVNYGYTF. The chain is built from TRBV7-3 and TRBJ1-2, with unresolved D. The CDR3 contains 15 residues. The V gene lost 1 base and the J gene lost 2 bases, with 11 bases spanning the gap. Germline loops: CDR1 SGHTA, CDR2 FQGTGA.

The chain carries TRBV7-2 and TRBJ2-5; TRBD2 agrees at 10 bases. V shed 3 bases and J 1 base; nucleotides not matched to a gene: 8. The CDR3 length is 17 residues. Germline V gene lookup returns CDR1 SGHTA and CDR2 FQGNSA. CDR3 nucleotide sequence: TGTGCCAGCAGCTTGGGCGGGAGCGGGGGGGGCCAAGAGACCCAGTACTTC. This gives the protein CASSLGGSGGGQETQYF.

The chain joins TRBV9 to TRBJ2-1; 7 bases map to TRBD2. Germline CDR1 reads SGDLS; CDR2 reads YYNGEE. Trimming took 3 bases from V and 4 from J; bases not matched to a gene: 7. This CDR3 is built from 15 residues. CDR3 amino acids: CASSAPGLPYNEQFF. The CDR3 bases are TGTGCCAGCAGCGCACCGGGACTACCTTACAATGAGCAGTTCTTC.

This clonotype was observed many times. The chain employs TRBV28 and TRBJ1-1; TRBD1 matches 8 bases. The CDR3 spans 12 residues. Trimming cost V 5 bases and J 11 bases; bases outside gene matches: 7. The germline CDR1 and CDR2 sequences are MDHEN and SYDVKM. The CDR3 region is CASSQRTGRAFF. DNA for the CDR3: TGTGCCAGCAGTCAAAGGACAGGGAGGGCTTTCTTT. Full variable domain (rest looked up from reference TRBV28 and TRBJ1-1): DVKVTQSSRYLVKRTGEKVFLECVQDMDHENMFWYRQDPGLGLRLIYFSYDVKMKEKGDIPEGYSVSREKKERFSLILESASTNQTSMYLCASSQRTGRAFFGQGTRLTVV.

This clonotype was recorded many times. V usage is TRBV5-1 and J usage is TRBJ2-5, with D possibly TRBD2 on 6 matching bases. Trimming stripped 2 bases from V and 4 bases from J, with 9 bases between. The germline gives CDR1 SGHRS, CDR2 YFSETQ. The length of the CDR3 is 13 residues. The CDR3 here is CASSFWGGETQYF. The DNA of the CDR3 is TGCGCCAGCAGCTTTTGGGGAGGAGAGACCCAGTACTTC.

This clonotype was detected many times. The chain is built from TRBV7-2 and TRBJ2-7; weak D call: TRBD2 (5 bases). This CDR3 is 15 amino acids long. Germline V CDR1 and CDR2: SGHTA, FQGNSA. Trimming shortened V by 2 bases and J by 6 bases, and 17 bases separated the two germline ends. CDR3 sequence: CASSLRARVRGEQYF. The CDR3 coding sequence is TGTGCCAGCAGCTTAAGGGCCCGGGTACGGGGCGAGCAGTACTTC.

This clonotype was detected ten times or more. The chain couples TRBV7-2 to TRBJ2-3; D perhaps matches TRBD2 (7 bases). Germline lookup yields CDR1 SGHTA and CDR2 FQGNSA. V lost 9 bases to trimming and J lost 3 bases, with 13 bases between them. The CDR3 loop spans 13 amino acids. As DNA, the CDR3 is TGTGCCAGTAGGGGGGGGCCGACAGATACGCAGTATTTT. Its protein product is CASRGGPTDTQYF.

This clonotype was detected ten times or more. The chain joins TRBV12-3 or TRBV12-4 to TRBJ2-1; D unclear. The CDR3 loop spans 15 amino acids. Trimming cost V 5 bases and J 8 bases, with 19 bases left between them. CDR3 loop: CASSLRTAPGDEQFF. The CDR3 DNA is TGTGCCAGCAGTCTCCGGACGGCGCCGGGCGATGAGCAGTTCTTC.

This clonotype was found a few times. The chain is built from TRBV7-3 and TRBJ1-2, with a tentative D call TRBD1 (5 bases). The CDR3 loop spans 15 amino acids. The V end lost 0 bases, the J end lost 4 bases, and 12 bases lay between the germline ends. Germline V gene data show CDR1 as SGHTA and CDR2 as FQGTGA. The CDR3 nucleotides are TGTGCCAGCAGCTTAACCGGGGCGGAGGGCTATGGCTACACCTTC. This codes for CASSLTGAEGYGYTF.

The table lists this clonotype with many counts. V gene TRBV11-2 combines with J gene TRBJ1-6, with no clear D. CDR1 SGHAT and CDR2 FQNNGV come from the germline V gene. Trimming left V 3 bases short and J 5 bases short, with 2 bases between. The CDR3 contains 12 residues. The CDR3 sequence: CASSFHNSPLHF. CDR3 DNA: TGTGCCAGCAGCTTCCATAATTCACCCCTCCACTTT.

This clonotype has more than one count but fewer than ten. V usage is TRBV20-1 and J usage is TRBJ1-5, with D unclear. Germline CDR1 reads DFQATT; CDR2 reads SNEGSKA (reference sequence). V lost 4 bases and J 6 bases, leaving 10 bases between the germline ends. This CDR3 contains 12 residues. CDR3 in DNA: TGCAGTGCTACGCCCAGCGGTCAGCCCCAGCATTTT. It encodes CSATPSGQPQHF.

The sample holds many counts of this clonotype. The rearrangement links TRBV5-6 to TRBJ2-1, with 9 nucleotides matching TRBD1. This CDR3 is 13 amino acids long. The germline V gene has CDR1 SGHDT and CDR2 YYEEEE. The V gene end was trimmed by 6 bases and the J gene end by 6 bases; junction bases not matched to a gene: 4. The CDR3 here is CASTRDRANEQFF. The CDR3 DNA is TGTGCCAGCACAAGGGACAGGGCCAATGAGCAGTTCTTC.

The table lists this clonotype with many counts. The rearrangement links TRBV4-2 to TRBJ2-3; tentative D call: TRBD2 (5 bases). Per the germline V gene, CDR1 is LGHNA and CDR2 is YNFKEQ. This CDR3 comprises 16 residues. The V and J ends lost 1 base and 1 base respectively, with 12 bases between them. The CDR3: CASSQGVALGTDTQYF. The CDR3 region has the DNA TGTGCCAGCAGCCAAGGAGTAGCGCTCGGCACAGATACGCAGTATTTT.

The J gene is TRBJ2-1, the V gene TRBV6-6, with D perhaps TRBD1 (6 bases). This CDR3 is built from 14 residues. The V gene's germline CDR1 is MNHNY and CDR2 SVGAGI (reference sequence). With 6 bases removed from V and 5 bases from J, the gap between germline ends came to 14 bases. CDR3 sequence reads: CASSRGGVNNEQFF. The CDR3 coding sequence is TGTGCCAGCAGCCGTGGGGGCGTCAACAATGAGCAGTTCTTC.

The chain recombines TRBV19 with TRBJ2-3; D is unresolved. Germline V gene sequence: CDR1 LNHDA, CDR2 SQIVND (reference sequence). This CDR3 contains 18 residues. Between the trimmed V and J ends, which lost 5 bases and 2 bases, there was a span of 23 bases. The CDR3 sequence: CASSPTAGRRKNTDTQYF. The DNA of the CDR3 is TGTGCCAGTAGTCCAACAGCCGGACGCAGGAAGAACACAGATACGCAGTATTTT.

This clonotype has just a few counts. In nucleotides, the CDR3 is TGTGCCAGCAGCCCCTACGGGGGCCTTACCTATGGCTACACCTTC. Its translation is CASSPYGGLTYGYTF. The chain employs TRBV7-2 and TRBJ1-2; perhaps TRBD1 as D (6 bases). The CDR3 length is 15 residues. The V gene lost 5 bases and the J gene lost 4 bases, with 17 bases spanning the gap. Germline CDR1 reads SGHTA; CDR2 reads FQGNSA.

In its sample, this clonotype was seen many times. The J gene is TRBJ1-2, the V gene TRBV5-1, with D uncertain. Germline CDR1 is SGHRS and CDR2 is YFSETQ. This CDR3 region has 13 residues. V shed 1 base and J shed 2 bases, with 6 bases lying between them. Here the CDR3 DNA reads TGCGCCAGCAGCTTGACAGAGAACTATGGCTACACCTTC. Residues: CASSLTENYGYTF.

The chain joins TRBV12-3 or TRBV12-4 to TRBJ2-7, with 8 bases matching TRBD2. The CDR3 length is 17 residues. Trimming removed 0 bases from V and 7 bases from J; junction bases left unmatched: 14. CDR3 in DNA: TGTGCCAGCAGTTTAGCGCCCAGCGGGGGATACCTTTTTGAGCAGTACTTC. This gives the protein CASSLAPSGGYLFEQYF.

At least ten counts were recorded for this clonotype. The CDR3 region is CSAHSGWDTRGYTF. DNA for the CDR3: TGCAGTGCCCACTCCGGTTGGGACACTCGGGGCTACACCTTC. The gene calls are TRBV20-1 and TRBJ1-2; possibly TRBD1 for D (6 bases). Germline lookup yields CDR1 DFQATT and CDR2 SNEGSKA (reference sequence). This CDR3 is built from 14 residues. Trimming took off 6 bases at V and 8 bases at J, with 22 bases between the two ends.